The entry below gives a single T cell receptor (beta chain) sequence along with its context. What it binds is not known. This CDR3 comprises 14 residues. V lost 6 bases and J lost 1; bases outside the gene matches: 4. Germline CDR1 and CDR2: MNHEY and SVGAGI. This entry comes from a study of cytomegalovirus exposure and HLA in healthy donors. Background on the study: The same platform used for the roughly 610 first-cohort repertoires was also used for the 120 validation repertoires, as a later analysis reported. Study results and caveats: Per published reports, the classifier diagnosed cytomegalovirus status with high specificity and sensitivity. A few CMV-associated chains were confirmed in vitro to be specific for CMV antigens. Later, an analysis found that TCR clusters from the first cohort tended to co-occur in the 120 or so validation repertoires.

The assay was immunoSEQ multiplex PCR, and TCRdb's table has in-frame clones only and misses some. The sample lists a few hundred thousand clones, approximately 88% occurring once. The chain joins TRBV6-5 to TRBJ1-1; 8 nucleotides line up with TRBD1. The origin of this receptor is a woman in her 30s in good health and CMV-seropositive. The sample consisted of PBMCs. The chain's CDR3 is CASRVTGGNTEAFF. DNA for the CDR3: TGTGCCAGCAGAGTAACAGGGGGGAACACTGAAGCTTTCTTT.